The TCR beta chain under discussion was sequenced for a study of metastatic and nonmetastatic thyroid tumors. At the level of the study: Repertoires of blood and of tissue (tumor or nodule) from malignant and benign thyroid patients were compared.

TCRdb re-processed the PCR reads through MiXCR. The top ten clones hold approximately 8.8% of a sample with 90,000 or so clones, 8.6% of them seen once. This clone was detected a few times. Its antigen is still unknown. A single base separates this from a much larger clone, so it may be a read error. Trimming cost V 10 bases and J 7 bases, with 20 bases left between them. The CDR3 totals 14 residues. Germline CDR1 is MNHNS and CDR2 is SASEGT. Study outcomes and limitations: A significant increase in TCR beta diversity was reportedly seen in malignant thyroid tumors relative to benign nodules, in blood and tumor.

The entire patient cohort was treatment-naive prior to thyroid surgery. The sample consisted of blood. The origin of this receptor is a female donor with papillary thyroid cancer or a benign thyroid nodule (not recorded which). Some clones in this sample may be carry-over from other donors' samples. The chain joins TRBV6-1 to TRBJ2-1, with a possible D match to TRBD1 (6 bases). CDR3 sequence: CANYEPRGRNEQFF. For the CDR3, the DNA is TGTGCCAACTACGAACCCAGGGGAAGGAATGAGCAGTTCTTC.